The 22 T cell receptor beta chains listed next were all sequenced from one sample in a study of blood T cell repertoires in COVID-19 (dated by TCRdb to 2018 to 2021). Libraries were prepared through the immunoSEQ multiplex PCR assay. As stored in TCRdb, this immuneACCESS dataset retains in-frame rearrangements with V and J assigned. A fraction of the clones does not appear; measured against another copy, unresolved V genes explain less than half of the discrepancy, and the remainder lacks a known reason. Within this sample are a few hundred thousand clones, with approximately 80% of them counted one time only. 6.5% to 8.5% of the sample is in the top ten clones. The sequenced sample consisted of PBMCs or T cells enriched from blood (not recorded which). The receptors come from a woman between 40 and 55 years old with acute COVID-19.

This clone was recorded a few times. V usage is TRBV18 and J usage is TRBJ1-5, with a possible D match to TRBD1 (5 bases). Trimming stripped 1 base from V and 4 bases from J, with 5 bases between. This CDR3 is built from 13 residues. Germline assignment: CDR1 KGHSH and CDR2 LQKENI. The CDR3 is CASSPQGNQPQHF. CDR3 DNA sequence: TGTGCCAGCTCACCACAGGGGAATCAGCCCCAGCATTTT. Full variable domain (missing parts from reference TRBV18 and TRBJ1-5): NAGVMQNPRHLVRRRGQEARLRCSPMKGHSHVYWYRQLPEEGLKFMVYLQKENIIDESGMPKERFSAEFPKEGPSILRIQQVVRGDSAAYFCASSPQGNQPQHFGDGTRLSIL.

The V and J genes are TRBV5-1 and TRBJ1-6; weak D call: TRBD1 (5 bases). Per germline, CDR1 SGHRS and CDR2 YFSETQ. This CDR3 has 15 amino acids. Deletions cut 0 bases from V and 6 bases from J, with 10 bases between. The CDR3 sequence is CASSLAGGGNSPLHF. Written as DNA, the CDR3 is TGCGCCAGCAGCTTGGCCGGCGGGGGTAATTCACCCCTCCACTTT.

This clone was seen a few times. The J gene is TRBJ1-1, the V gene TRBV6-5, with D possibly TRBD1 on 5 matching bases. Trimming removed 6 bases at V and 4 bases at J, with 15 bases between. The CDR3 length is 14 residues. The germline V gene encodes CDR1 MNHEY and CDR2 SVGAGI. CDR3 in amino acids: CASRWGGAVTEAFF. The CDR3, as DNA: TGTGCCAGCAGGTGGGGAGGGGCGGTCACTGAAGCTTTCTTT.

The chain employs TRBV9 and TRBJ1-2; 10 bases match TRBD1. The CDR3 consists of 16 residues. The junction had 8 bases not matched to a gene; V was cut back by 2 bases and J by 4 bases. Germline CDR1 is SGDLS and CDR2 is YYNGEE. The CDR3 coding sequence is TGTGCCAGCAGCGTCTCCGACAGGGGGCCTGGCTATGGCTACACCTTC. Its translation is CASSVSDRGPGYGYTF.

V is TRBV10-3 and J is TRBJ1-6; 7 bases agree with TRBD1. V was pared by 0 bases and J by 7 bases, with 6 bases of the junction left unmatched. Germline CDR1 reads ENHRY; CDR2 reads SYGVKD. This CDR3 region has 16 residues. The CDR3 bases are TGTGCCATCAGTGAGTCCGGAACAGGGGCCAATTCACCCCTCCACTTT. Amino acid sequence: CAISESGTGANSPLHF.

This sequence joins TRBV18 and TRBJ2-7; 7 nucleotides align to TRBD2. Germline CDR1 is KGHSH and CDR2 is LQKENI. The CDR3 contains 15 residues. The V segment lost 4 bases and the J segment 3 bases; nucleotides outside the gene matches: 9. As DNA, the CDR3 is TGTGCCAGCTCACGTTCTAGCGGAACCAACTACGAGCAGTACTTC. Its translation is CASSRSSGTNYEQYF.

This rearrangement joins TRBV21-1 to TRBJ2-2; TRBD2 is taken as the D call from the table, unchecked against the DNA. TRBV21-1 is annotated as a pseudogene. This CDR3 comprises 20 residues. Written as DNA, the CDR3 is TGTGCCAGCTGGCGTACCGGGACTAGCGGGGGTAGATTGAACACCGGGGAGCTGTTTTTT. Protein: CASWRTGTSGGRLNTGELFF.

This clone was observed a few times. The rearrangement links TRBV7-8 to TRBJ2-2; 10 bases map to TRBD2. Germline assignment: CDR1 SGHVS and CDR2 FQNEAQ. The junction had 2 bases not matched to a gene; V was cut back by 0 bases and J by 4 bases. This CDR3 region has 16 residues. The CDR3: CASSLARTSGTGELFF. CDR3 bases: TGTGCCAGCAGCTTAGCCCGGACTAGCGGCACCGGGGAGCTGTTTTTT.

The chain combines TRBV28 with TRBJ2-7; D may be TRBD2 (5 bases). The CDR3 length is 17 residues. Germline values: CDR1 MDHEN, CDR2 SYDVKM. The V and J ends lost 6 bases and 3 bases respectively, with 24 bases between them. The CDR3 nucleotides are TGTGCCAGCAGCCCCGGGAACATCCGGACTTCATTCTACGAGCAGTACTTC. Protein sequence: CASSPGNIRTSFYEQYF. Looking up the rest from reference TRBV28 and TRBJ2-7 gives the full variable domain: DVKVTQSSRYLVKRTGEKVFLECVQDMDHENMFWYRQDPGLGLRLIYFSYDVKMKEKGDIPEGYSVSREKKERFSLILESASTNQTSMYLCASSPGNIRTSFYEQYFGPGTRLTVT.

J is TRBJ1-3 and V is TRBV5-1, with TRBD1 as a possible D gene (5 bases). The CDR3 loop spans 15 amino acids. Trimming shortened V by 0 bases and J by 4 bases, and 11 bases separated the two germline ends. In germline, CDR1 is SGHRS, CDR2 YFSETQ. The CDR3 here is CASSLDGRAGNTIYF. The CDR3, as DNA: TGCGCCAGCAGCTTGGACGGCAGGGCGGGAAACACCATATATTTT.

This chain links TRBV6-5 with TRBJ1-2, with D uncertain. The CDR3 totals 12 residues. Germline CDR1 and CDR2: MNHEY and SVGAGI. The germline V and J ends were trimmed by 6 bases and 4 bases, with 9 bases remaining between them. CDR3 bases: TGTGCCAGCAGGGCACTAGGCTATGGCTACACCTTC. The encoded protein is CASRALGYGYTF.

This clone was seen once. The chain carries TRBV29-1 and TRBJ1-2, with no clear D. Per germline, CDR1 SQVTM and CDR2 ANQGSEA. The CDR3 sequence is 13 residues long. V lost 4 bases to trimming and J lost 8 bases, with 17 bases between them. The CDR3 DNA reads as TGCAGCGTTGTTAGACCGGTGACTATGGGCTACACCTTC. This sequence encodes CSVVRPVTMGYTF.

The CDR3 region has the DNA TGTGCCAGCAGCTTAGAAGGGGCAGGGTCCGGGGAGCTGTTTTTT. As protein: CASSLEGAGSGELFF. The V and J genes are TRBV11-3 and TRBJ2-2; a weak D match, TRBD1 (5 bases). The V gene lost 0 bases and the J gene lost 6 bases, with 11 bases spanning the gap. There are 15 residues in the CDR3. Germline CDR1 is SGHNT and CDR2 is YENEEA.

The rearrangement joins TRBV28 to TRBJ1-2, with 9 bases fitting TRBD1. The V and J ends lost 2 bases and 4 bases, in that order; junction bases with no gene match: 11. The germline V gene encodes CDR1 MDHEN and CDR2 SYDVKM. This CDR3 region has 17 residues. Here the CDR3 DNA reads TGTGCCAGCAGTTTAGGCCGAACAGGGGGCTCGGGCTATGGCTACACCTTC. This sequence encodes CASSLGRTGGSGYGYTF.

This clone showed up just a few times. The J gene is TRBJ1-2, the V gene TRBV19; a weak D match, TRBD1 (5 bases). Germline assignment: CDR1 LNHDA and CDR2 SQIVND (reference sequence). V lost 10 bases to trimming and J lost 6 bases, with 21 bases between them. The CDR3 totals 14 residues. Here the CDR3 reads CATTIGRGWHGYTF. The CDR3 DNA sequence: TGTGCCACCACGATTGGGCGGGGCTGGCATGGCTACACCTTC. The full variable domain, rest sourced from reference TRBV19 and TRBJ1-2, is DGGITQSPKYLFRKEGQNVTLSCEQNLNHDAMYWYRQDPGQGLRLIYYSQIVNDFQKGDIAEGYSVSREKKESFPLTVTSAQKNPTAFYLCATTIGRGWHGYTFGSGTRLTVV.

The chain is built from TRBV14 and TRBJ1-2, with D possibly being TRBD1 (5 bases). Trimming took 0 bases from V and 4 from J, leaving 15 bases between them. The CDR3 loop spans 16 amino acids. Germline CDR1 reads SGHDN; CDR2 reads FVKESK. The CDR3 DNA reads as TGTGCCAGCAGCCAAGATTGGGGGGTAGTAGGCTATGGCTACACCTTC. This codes for CASSQDWGVVGYGYTF. Together with reference TRBV14 and TRBJ1-2, the CDR3 gives the full variable domain: EAGVTQFPSHSVIEKGQTVTLRCDPISGHDNLYWYRRVMGKEIKFLLHFVKESKQDESGMPNNRFLAERTGGTYSTLKVQPAELEDSGVYFCASSQDWGVVGYGYTFGSGTRLTVV.

This clone was seen just once. V gene TRBV28 combines with J gene TRBJ2-1, with TRBD1 as a possible D gene (5 bases). The germline CDR1 and CDR2 sequences are MDHEN and SYDVKM. The CDR3 covers 17 residues. V was pared by 3 bases and J by 2 bases, with 17 bases between. CDR3 loop: CASSFQSAGMTYNEQFF. CDR3 coding DNA: TGTGCCAGCAGTTTCCAGTCGGCAGGGATGACCTACAATGAGCAGTTCTTC.

This clone was detected only once. The chain combines TRBV11-1 with TRBJ1-6; unclear D gene. This CDR3 is built from 15 residues. Looked up from germline, CDR1 is SGHAT and CDR2 is FQDESV (reference sequence). Trimming took off 7 bases at V and 3 bases at J, with 13 bases between the two ends. DNA of the CDR3: TGTGCCAGCACCGGGAGCTCTCTCTATAATTCACCCCTCCACTTT. Its protein is CASTGSSLYNSPLHF.

The gene calls are TRBV7-2 and TRBJ2-7; 8 bases agree with TRBD1. This CDR3 is 19 amino acids long. Looked up from germline, CDR1 is SGHTA and CDR2 is FQGNSA. V gave up 4 bases and J gave up 2 bases; unmatched junction bases: 19. The CDR3 here is CASSSTKSGTGPLAYEQYF. The CDR3 coding sequence is TGTGCCAGCAGCTCTACAAAATCCGGGACAGGACCATTGGCCTACGAGCAGTACTTC. Full variable domain (rest looked up from reference TRBV7-2 and TRBJ2-7): GAGVSQSPSNKVTEKGKDVELRCDPISGHTALYWYRQSLGQGLEFLIYFQGNSAPDKSGLPSDRFSAERTGGSVSTLTIQRTQQEDSAVYLCASSSTKSGTGPLAYEQYFGPGTRLTVT.

This chain uses TRBV19 with TRBJ2-2, with 9 bases matching TRBD1. This CDR3 has 16 residues. Germline V gene sequence: CDR1 LNHDA, CDR2 SQIVND (reference sequence). V was pared by 5 bases and J by 5 bases, with 9 bases of the junction left unmatched. The DNA of the CDR3 is TGTGCCAGTAGTTCACCGGGACAGGGCGTTACCGGGGAGCTGTTTTTT. The encoded protein is CASSSPGQGVTGELFF.

V gene TRBV5-1 combines with J gene TRBJ2-6, with TRBD2 as a possible D gene (6 bases). Trimming cost V 3 bases and J 0 bases, with 13 bases left between them. The CDR3 is made up of 17 amino acids. The germline CDR1 and CDR2 sequences are SGHRS and YFSETQ. CDR3 residues: CASSSAPGGSGANVLTF. For the CDR3, the DNA is TGCGCCAGCAGCTCGGCCCCCGGGGGCTCTGGGGCCAACGTCCTGACTTTC. The full variable domain, with the rest looked up from reference TRBV5-1 and TRBJ2-6, is KAGVTQTPRYLIKTRGQQVTLSCSPISGHRSVSWYQQTPGQGLQFLFEYFSETQRNKGNFPGRFSGRQFSNSRSEMNVSTLELGDSALYLCASSSAPGGSGANVLTFGAGSRLTVL.

V usage is TRBV7-9 and J usage is TRBJ2-3; the D gene is possibly TRBD1 (5 bases). Deletions cut 5 bases from V and 6 bases from J, with 12 bases between. The CDR3 totals 13 residues. The germline CDR1 and CDR2 sequences are SEHNR and FQNEAQ (reference sequence). The CDR3 bases are TGTGCCAGCAGCCCATCACAGGACGATACGCAGTATTTT. Translation: CASSPSQDDTQYF. The variable domain in full, completed from reference TRBV7-9 and TRBJ2-3, reads DTGVSQNPRHKITKRGQNVTFRCDPISEHNRLYWYRQTLGQGPEFLTYFQNEAQLEKSRLLSDRFSAERPKGSFSTLEIQRTEQGDSAMYLCASSPSQDDTQYFGPGTRLTVL.